The 5 T cell receptor beta chains below were found in one sample sequenced in a study of T cell responses to AZD1222 COVID-19 vaccine. TCRdb keeps only in-frame clones here, not all; method: immunoSEQ multiplex PCR. The data show 150,000 to 250,000 clones, with approximately 93% seen just once and approximately 3.7% held by the top ten. Sequences were derived from peripheral blood, sampled 28 days after the second AZD1222 dose. The receptors originated from an adult who received the AZD1222 COVID-19 vaccine.

The table lists this clone with a count of one. This chain joins TRBV7-2 and TRBJ2-7; D might be TRBD1 (6 bases). Looked up from germline, CDR1 is SGHTA and CDR2 is FQGNSA. V lost 1 base and J lost 2, with 12 bases in between. The CDR3 totals 15 residues. The CDR3 loop reads CASSLEAGAPYEQYF. Here the CDR3 DNA reads TGTGCCAGCAGCTTAGAGGCAGGGGCACCCTACGAGCAGTACTTC.

Points on this clone: The junction and the germline gene differ at one end; a read error may be behind it. The chain couples TRBV30 to TRBJ2-1; D might be TRBD2 (6 bases). Germline CDR1 is GTSNPN and CDR2 is SVGIG (reference sequence). The CDR3 is made up of 15 amino acids. CDR3 bases: TGTGCCTGGAGTATGAGTACTAGCTCCCACAATGAGCAGTTCTTC. This gives the protein CAWSMSTSSHNEQFF.

V is TRBV5-1 and J is TRBJ2-7; D ambiguous. This CDR3 is built from 15 residues. The V end was cut by 4 bases, the J end by 0 bases, with 14 bases between. Germline V gene sequence: CDR1 SGHRS, CDR2 YFSETQ. CDR3 bases: TGCGCCAGCAGCACCACTCCATCGTACTCCTACGAGCAGTACTTC. This sequence encodes CASSTTPSYSYEQYF.

The V gene is TRBV11-2, the J gene TRBJ2-7, with 10 bases aligning to TRBD1. The ends lost 1 base at V and 2 bases at J; junction bases unmatched: 11. Germline loops: CDR1 SGHAT, CDR2 FQNNGV. The CDR3 totals 18 residues. The CDR3 reads CASSLVLLRDRGTYEQYF. CDR3 coding DNA: TGTGCCAGCAGCTTAGTACTTCTCCGGGACAGGGGCACCTACGAGCAGTACTTC.

V usage is TRBV7-3 and J usage is TRBJ2-7; 8 bases fit TRBD1. Germline values: CDR1 SGHTA, CDR2 FQGTGA. V shed 3 bases, J shed 5 bases, and the junction held 9 bases outside the gene matches. This CDR3 comprises 15 residues. The CDR3 is CASSFGTGLNDEQYF. CDR3 bases: TGTGCCAGCAGCTTCGGGACAGGTTTAAACGACGAGCAGTACTTC.